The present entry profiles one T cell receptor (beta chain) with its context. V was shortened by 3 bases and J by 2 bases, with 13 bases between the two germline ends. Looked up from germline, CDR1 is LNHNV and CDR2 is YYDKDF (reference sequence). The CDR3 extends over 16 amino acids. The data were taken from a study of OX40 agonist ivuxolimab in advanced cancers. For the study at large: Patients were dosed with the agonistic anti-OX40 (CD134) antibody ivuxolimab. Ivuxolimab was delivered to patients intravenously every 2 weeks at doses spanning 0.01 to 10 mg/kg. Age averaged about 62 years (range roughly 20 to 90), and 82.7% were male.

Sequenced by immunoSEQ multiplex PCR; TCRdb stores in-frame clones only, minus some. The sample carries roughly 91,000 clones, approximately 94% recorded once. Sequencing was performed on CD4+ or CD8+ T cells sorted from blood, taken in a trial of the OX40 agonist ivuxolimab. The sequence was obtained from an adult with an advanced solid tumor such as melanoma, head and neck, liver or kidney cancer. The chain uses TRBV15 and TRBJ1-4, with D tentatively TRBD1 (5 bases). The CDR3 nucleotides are TGTGCCACCAGCAGGGACCACGGGGGGACTAATGAAAAACTGTTTTTT. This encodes CATSRDHGGTNEKLFF.